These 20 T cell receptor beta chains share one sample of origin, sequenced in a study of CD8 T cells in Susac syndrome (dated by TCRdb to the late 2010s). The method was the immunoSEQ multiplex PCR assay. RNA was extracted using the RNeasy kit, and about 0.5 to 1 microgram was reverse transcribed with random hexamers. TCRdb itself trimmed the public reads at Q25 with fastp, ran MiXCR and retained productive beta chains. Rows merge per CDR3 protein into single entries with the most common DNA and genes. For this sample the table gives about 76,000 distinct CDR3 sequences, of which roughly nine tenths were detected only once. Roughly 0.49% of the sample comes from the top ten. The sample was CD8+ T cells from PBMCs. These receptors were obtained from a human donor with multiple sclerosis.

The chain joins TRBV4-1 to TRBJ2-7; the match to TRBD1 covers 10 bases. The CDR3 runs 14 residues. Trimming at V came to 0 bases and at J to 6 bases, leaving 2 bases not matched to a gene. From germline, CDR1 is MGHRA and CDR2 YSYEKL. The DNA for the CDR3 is TGCGCCAGCAGCCAAGATGGGACAGGGGTCGAGCAGTACTTC. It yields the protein CASSQDGTGVEQYF.

The DNA of the CDR3 is TGTGCCAGTAGTACAGGGACCGCGAGACCGCCCCAGCATTTT. It translates to CASSTGTARPPQHF. The chain links TRBV19 to TRBJ1-5, with D perhaps TRBD1 (5 bases). The CDR3 totals 14 residues. Trimming removed 4 bases from V and 9 bases from J, with 16 bases in between. CDR1 and CDR2 (germline): LNHDA, SQIVND (reference sequence).

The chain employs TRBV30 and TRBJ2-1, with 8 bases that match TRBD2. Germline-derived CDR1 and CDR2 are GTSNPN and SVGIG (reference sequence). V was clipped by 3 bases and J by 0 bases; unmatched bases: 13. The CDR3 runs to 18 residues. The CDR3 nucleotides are TGTGCCTGGAGCGGACGTGGGGTAGCGGGACCCTCCTACAATGAGCAGTTCTTC. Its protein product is CAWSGRGVAGPSYNEQFF.

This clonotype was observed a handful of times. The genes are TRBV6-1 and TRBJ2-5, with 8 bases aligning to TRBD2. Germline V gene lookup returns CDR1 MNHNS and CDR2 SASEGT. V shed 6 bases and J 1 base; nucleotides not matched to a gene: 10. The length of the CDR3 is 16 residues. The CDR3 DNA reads TGTGCCAGCAGCCTCCTGGCGGGGGGCACCCAAGAGACCCAGTACTTC. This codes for CASSLLAGGTQETQYF.

CDR3 amino acids: CASSRGRGAYNEQFF. The CDR3 nucleotides are TGTGCCAGCAGCCGTGGGCGGGGGGCGTACAATGAGCAGTTCTTC. This chain joins TRBV14 and TRBJ2-1; 8 bases agree with TRBD2. After removal of 4 bases from V and 4 bases from J, the junction contained 6 bases not matched to a gene. Germline values: CDR1 SGHDN, CDR2 FVKESK. This CDR3 has 15 amino acids.

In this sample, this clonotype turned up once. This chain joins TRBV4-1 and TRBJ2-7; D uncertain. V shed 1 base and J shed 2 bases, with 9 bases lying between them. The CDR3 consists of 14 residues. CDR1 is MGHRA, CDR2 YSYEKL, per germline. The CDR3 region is CASSQVLTPYEQYF. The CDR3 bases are TGCGCCAGCAGCCAAGTCCTCACCCCCTACGAGCAGTACTTC.

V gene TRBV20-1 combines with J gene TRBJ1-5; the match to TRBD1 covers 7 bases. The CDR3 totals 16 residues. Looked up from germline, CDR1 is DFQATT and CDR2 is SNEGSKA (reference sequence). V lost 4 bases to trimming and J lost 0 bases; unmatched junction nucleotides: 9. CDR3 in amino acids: CSAKTGPARSNQPQHF. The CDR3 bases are TGCAGTGCTAAGACAGGGCCAGCTCGTAGCAATCAGCCCCAGCATTTT.

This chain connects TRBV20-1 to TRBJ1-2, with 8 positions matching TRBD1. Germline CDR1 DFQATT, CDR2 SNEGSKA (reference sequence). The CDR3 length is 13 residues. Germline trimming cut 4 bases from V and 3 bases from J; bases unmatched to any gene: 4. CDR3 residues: CSAMGQADYGYTF. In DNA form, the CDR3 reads TGCAGTGCTATGGGACAGGCGGACTATGGCTACACCTTC.

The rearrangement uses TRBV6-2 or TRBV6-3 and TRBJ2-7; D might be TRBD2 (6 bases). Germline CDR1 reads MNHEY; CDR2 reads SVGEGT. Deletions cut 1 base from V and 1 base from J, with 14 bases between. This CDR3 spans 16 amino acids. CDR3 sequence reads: CASSYFQRATSYEQYF. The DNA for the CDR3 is TGTGCCAGCAGTTACTTCCAGCGGGCCACATCCTACGAGCAGTACTTC.

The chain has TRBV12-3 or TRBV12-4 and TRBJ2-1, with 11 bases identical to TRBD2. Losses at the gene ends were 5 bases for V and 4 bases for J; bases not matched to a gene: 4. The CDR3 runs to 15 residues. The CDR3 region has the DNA TGTGCCAGCAGTGCCGGGACTAGCGGATACAATGAGCAGTTCTTC. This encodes CASSAGTSGYNEQFF.

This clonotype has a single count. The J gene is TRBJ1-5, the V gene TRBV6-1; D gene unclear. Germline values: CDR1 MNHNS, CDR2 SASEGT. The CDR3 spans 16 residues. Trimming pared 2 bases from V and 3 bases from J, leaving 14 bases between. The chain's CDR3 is CASSENLGSSNQPQHF. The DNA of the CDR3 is TGTGCCAGCAGTGAAAATCTGGGCAGCTCCAATCAGCCCCAGCATTTT.

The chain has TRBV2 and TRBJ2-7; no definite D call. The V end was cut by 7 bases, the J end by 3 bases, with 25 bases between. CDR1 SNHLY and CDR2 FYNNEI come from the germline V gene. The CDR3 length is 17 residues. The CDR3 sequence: CASTAGPLLIGGYEQYF. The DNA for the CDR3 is TGTGCCAGCACTGCCGGGCCCCTATTGATCGGCGGCTACGAGCAGTACTTC.

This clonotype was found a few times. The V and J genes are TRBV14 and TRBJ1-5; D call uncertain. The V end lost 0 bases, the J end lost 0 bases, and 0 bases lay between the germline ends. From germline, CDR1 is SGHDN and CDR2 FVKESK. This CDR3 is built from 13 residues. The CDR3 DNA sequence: TGTGCCAGCAGCCAAGATAGCAATCAGCCCCAGCATTTT. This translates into CASSQDSNQPQHF.

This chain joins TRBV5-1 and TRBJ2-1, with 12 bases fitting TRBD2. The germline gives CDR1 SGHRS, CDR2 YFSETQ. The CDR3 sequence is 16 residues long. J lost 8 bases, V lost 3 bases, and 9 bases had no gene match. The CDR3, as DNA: TGCGCCAGCAGCTGGTTTGGACTAGCGGGAAATGATGAGCAGTTCTTC. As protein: CASSWFGLAGNDEQFF.

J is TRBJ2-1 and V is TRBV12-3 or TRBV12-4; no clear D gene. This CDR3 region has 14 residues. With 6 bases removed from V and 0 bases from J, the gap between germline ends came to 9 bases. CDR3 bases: TGTGCCAGCAGCACGGATTCCTCCTACAATGAGCAGTTCTTC. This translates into CASSTDSSYNEQFF.

The CDR3 region has the DNA TGCACCAGCAGCCAACCTGGGAGTACTATCACACACCAGCAGTTCTTC. Translation: CTSSQPGSTITHQQFF. The chain employs TRBV1 and TRBJ2-1; TRBD2, the table's D call, was not compared with the DNA. TRBV1 is a recognized pseudogene. This CDR3 comprises 16 residues.

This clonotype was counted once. CDR3 sequence (DNA): TGTGCCAGCAGCTCCCTCAGCGGGCCCAGCTCCTACAATGAGCAGTTCTTC. Translation: CASSSLSGPSSYNEQFF. The rearrangement links TRBV27 to TRBJ2-1, with a tentative D call TRBD2 (6 bases). Germline-derived CDR1 and CDR2 are MNHEY and SMNVEV (reference sequence). This CDR3 is built from 17 residues. The V end was cut by 6 bases, the J end by 0 bases, with 18 bases between.

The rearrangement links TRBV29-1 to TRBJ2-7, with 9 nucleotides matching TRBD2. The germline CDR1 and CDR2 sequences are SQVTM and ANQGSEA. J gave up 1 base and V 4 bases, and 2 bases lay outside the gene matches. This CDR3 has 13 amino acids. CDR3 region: CSVGGRGSYEQYF. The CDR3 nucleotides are TGCAGCGTTGGCGGGAGGGGGTCCTACGAGCAGTACTTC.

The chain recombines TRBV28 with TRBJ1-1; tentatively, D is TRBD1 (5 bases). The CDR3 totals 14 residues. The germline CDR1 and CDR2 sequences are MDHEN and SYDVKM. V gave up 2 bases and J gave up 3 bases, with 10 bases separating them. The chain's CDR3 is CASSLRGKDTEAFF. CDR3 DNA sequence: TGTGCCAGCAGTTTAAGGGGCAAGGACACTGAAGCTTTCTTT. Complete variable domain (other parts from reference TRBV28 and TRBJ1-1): DVKVTQSSRYLVKRTGEKVFLECVQDMDHENMFWYRQDPGLGLRLIYFSYDVKMKEKGDIPEGYSVSREKKERFSLILESASTNQTSMYLCASSLRGKDTEAFFGQGTRLTVV.

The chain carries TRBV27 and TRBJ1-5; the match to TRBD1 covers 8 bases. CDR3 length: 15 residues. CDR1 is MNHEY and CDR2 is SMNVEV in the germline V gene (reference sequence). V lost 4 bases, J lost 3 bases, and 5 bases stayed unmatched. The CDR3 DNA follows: TGTGCCAGCAGTTCGAGGACAGGGATCAATCAGCCCCAGCATTTT. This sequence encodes CASSSRTGINQPQHF.